The 27 T cell receptor beta chains below all came from one sample that was sequenced in a study of T cell changes during pregnancy in multiple sclerosis. The assay was immunoSEQ multiplex PCR, and TCRdb's table has in-frame clones only and misses some. The table lists tens of thousands of clones, about nine tenths of them singletons. The input for sequencing was peripheral blood, taken in the first trimester of pregnancy. The receptors here all came from a female donor in good health, enrolled as a control in a pregnancy study.

The chain links TRBV2 to TRBJ2-3, with D perhaps TRBD2 (5 bases). Trimming pared 5 bases from V and 2 bases from J, leaving 14 bases between. Germline-derived CDR1 and CDR2 are SNHLY and FYNNEI. The CDR3 is 15 amino acids. The CDR3 DNA follows: TGTGCCAGCAGTCCAACTAGTGTACCCACAGATACGCAGTATTTT. It translates to CASSPTSVPTDTQYF. The whole variable domain, filled in from reference TRBV2 and TRBJ2-3, reads EPEVTQTPSHQVTQMGQEVILRCVPISNHLYFYWYRQILGQKVEFLVSFYNNEISEKSEIFDDQFSVERPDGSNFTLKIRSTKLEDSAMYFCASSPTSVPTDTQYFGPGTRLTVL.

The CDR3 nucleotides read TGTGCCAGCAGCTTTACAGAGACCCGTTACGAGCAGTACTTC. This codes for CASSFTETRYEQYF. This rearrangement joins TRBV5-6 to TRBJ2-7; D is unresolved. This CDR3 contains 14 residues. V was cut by 2 bases and J by 4 bases, with 13 bases left in between. Germline V gene sequence: CDR1 SGHDT, CDR2 YYEEEE.

The chain couples TRBV2 to TRBJ2-2, with 11 bases aligning to TRBD2. The V gene end was trimmed by 5 bases and the J gene end by 6 bases; junction bases not matched to a gene: 5. Germline CDR1 and CDR2: SNHLY and FYNNEI. This CDR3 has 15 amino acids. The CDR3: CASSLAGGPSGELFF. In DNA, the CDR3 is TGTGCCAGCAGTTTAGCGGGAGGGCCATCCGGGGAGCTGTTTTTT.

This chain connects TRBV11-2 to TRBJ2-3, with TRBD2 matching 14 bases. The germline gives CDR1 SGHAT, CDR2 FQNNGV. With 5 bases clipped from V and 4 bases from J, the junction kept 2 bases outside the gene matches. This CDR3 has 15 residues. The CDR3 nucleotides read TGTGCCAGCAGCCTGGGACTAGCGGGAGCAGATACGCAGTATTTT. Protein: CASSLGLAGADTQYF.

The chain couples TRBV6-5 to TRBJ2-2; D perhaps matches TRBD1 (5 bases). V was shortened by 5 bases and J by 7 bases, with 17 bases between the two germline ends. Germline CDR1 and CDR2: MNHEY and SVGAGI. The CDR3 has 15 amino acids. DNA of the CDR3: TGTGCCAGCAGTAAGACAGTTAGACTTGGCGGGGAGCTGTTTTTT. Its translation is CASSKTVRLGGELFF.

V and J are TRBV6-1 and TRBJ2-7; 10 bases align to TRBD2. The germline CDR1 and CDR2 sequences are MNHNS and SASEGT. The CDR3 is 18 residues long. Trimming took 0 bases from V and 4 from J; bases not matched to a gene: 12. CDR3 nucleotide sequence: TGTGCCAGCAGTGAAGCGCGGACTAGCGGCCCCGCTGGGTACGAGCAGTACTTC. It translates to CASSEARTSGPAGYEQYF.

V gene TRBV6-1 combines with J gene TRBJ1-1, with 10 nucleotides matching TRBD1. The CDR3 consists of 14 residues. V gave up 6 bases and J gave up 10 bases; unmatched junction bases: 11. Germline lookup yields CDR1 MNHNS and CDR2 SASEGT. The CDR3 DNA is TGTGCCAGCAGCGCGCTCGGGACAGGGGATAGAGCTTTCTTT. Translated: CASSALGTGDRAFF.

This chain connects TRBV13 to TRBJ2-3; 9 nucleotides align to TRBD2. Germline V CDR1 and CDR2: PRHDT, FYEKMQ (reference sequence). Losses at the gene ends were 4 bases for V and 6 bases for J; bases not matched to a gene: 8. The CDR3 consists of 15 residues. This CDR3 is CASSSTSGEGDTQYF. The CDR3 DNA reads TGTGCCAGCAGCTCGACTAGCGGCGAGGGGGATACGCAGTATTTT.

The V gene is TRBV11-2, the J gene TRBJ1-4; D is possibly TRBD1 (5 bases). The V gene's germline CDR1 is SGHAT and CDR2 FQNNGV. V was cut by 2 bases and J by 8 bases, with 6 bases left in between. The CDR3 sequence is 12 residues long. The DNA of the CDR3 is TGTGCCAGCAGCTTAAGGGGAGAAAAACTGTTTTTT. This sequence encodes CASSLRGEKLFF.

The J gene is TRBJ2-3, the V gene TRBV19, with D tentatively TRBD2 (5 bases). The V end was cut by 6 bases, the J end by 6 bases, with 16 bases between. The CDR3 totals 14 residues. The germline gives CDR1 LNHDA, CDR2 SQIVND (reference sequence). Here the CDR3 reads CASRALLGMDTQYF. Written as DNA, the CDR3 is TGTGCCAGTAGAGCGTTACTAGGTATGGATACGCAGTATTTT.

This rearrangement joins TRBV15 to TRBJ2-7; 9 bases map to TRBD2. The CDR3 sequence is 15 residues long. After removal of 5 bases from V and 7 bases from J, the junction contained 12 bases not matched to a gene. Germline V gene sequence: CDR1 LNHNV, CDR2 YYDKDF (reference sequence). CDR3 region: CATSHGVAGEGEQYF. Here the CDR3 DNA reads TGTGCCACCAGCCACGGAGTAGCGGGAGAAGGTGAGCAGTACTTC.

The V and J genes are TRBV6-5 and TRBJ2-3; TRBD2 is a possible D gene (5 bases). Germline V gives CDR1 MNHEY, CDR2 SVGAGI. V was shortened by 2 bases and J by 6 bases, with 6 bases between the two germline ends. The CDR3 runs 12 residues. DNA for the CDR3: TGTGCCAGCAGTTACGAGGGCGATACGCAGTATTTT. It specifies CASSYEGDTQYF.

The V and J genes are TRBV13 and TRBJ1-4; possibly TRBD1 for D (5 bases). The CDR3 is 16 residues long. Germline values: CDR1 PRHDT, CDR2 FYEKMQ (reference sequence). The ends were cut back, 2 bases at V and 4 bases at J, with 14 bases in the middle. The CDR3 region is CASSLFRGAGNEKLFF. CDR3 nucleotide sequence: TGTGCCAGCAGCTTATTCCGCGGGGCGGGTAATGAAAAACTGTTTTTT.

The V and J genes are TRBV7-9 and TRBJ1-4; D is undetermined. The CDR3 loop spans 14 amino acids. Trimming removed 5 bases from V and 3 bases from J, with 10 bases in between. Looked up from germline, CDR1 is SEHNR and CDR2 is FQNEAQ (reference sequence). In DNA form, the CDR3 reads TGTGCCAGCAGCCAGGATCTGGCTAATGAAAAACTGTTTTTT. This gives the protein CASSQDLANEKLFF.

In this sample, this clone turned up once. J is TRBJ2-1 and V is TRBV11-2, with no clear D. V was trimmed by 8 bases and J by 3 bases, leaving 11 bases between them. Germline lookup yields CDR1 SGHAT and CDR2 FQNNGV. This CDR3 is built from 13 residues. The CDR3 loop is CASLSERYNEQFF. DNA for the CDR3: TGTGCCAGCCTGTCGGAGCGCTACAATGAGCAGTTCTTC. Filled out from reference TRBV11-2 and TRBJ2-1, the complete variable domain reads EAGVAQSPRYKIIEKRQSVAFWCNPISGHATLYWYQQILGQGPKLLIQFQNNGVVDDSQLPKDRFSAERLKGVDSTLKIQPAKLEDSAVYLCASLSERYNEQFFGPGTRLTVL.

Only one count was recorded for this clone. This chain connects TRBV30 to TRBJ2-5; the D is unclear. The CDR3 is 13 amino acids. Between the trimmed V and J ends, which lost 2 bases and 7 bases, there was a span of 14 bases. Per the germline V gene, CDR1 is GTSNPN and CDR2 is SVGIG (reference sequence). In DNA form, the CDR3 reads TGTGCCTGGAGTAATGAGGATATGGGGACCCAGTACTTC. Translating gives CAWSNEDMGTQYF.

This clone was detected only once. This sample also contains other DNA sequences that code for the same CDR3. The V call is TRBV5-1, the J call TRBJ2-1; 13 positions agree with TRBD2. CDR3 length: 15 amino acids. The V and J ends lost 2 bases and 7 bases, in that order; junction bases with no gene match: 3. Germline loops: CDR1 SGHRS, CDR2 YFSETQ. CDR3 nucleotide sequence: TGCGCCAGCAGCTTACTAGCGGGGGGGCCGAATGAGCAGTTCTTC. It translates to CASSLLAGGPNEQFF.

This rearrangement joins TRBV5-5 to TRBJ2-7; TRBD1 matches 8 bases. The CDR3 is 14 residues long. In germline, CDR1 is SGHKS, CDR2 YYEKEE (reference sequence). With V trimmed by 3 bases and J by 6 bases, 8 bases remained unmatched. In nucleotides, the CDR3 is TGTGCCAGCAGCTCCCGGGACAGGCTAGCCGAGCAGTACTTC. Encoded protein: CASSSRDRLAEQYF.

The V and J genes are TRBV7-2 and TRBJ2-3; no reliable D call. The CDR3 sequence is 14 residues long. Germline CDR1 and CDR2: SGHTA and FQGNSA. The V end was cut by 6 bases, the J end by 4 bases, with 14 bases between. The CDR3 loop reads CASRNGFSADTQYF. The CDR3 bases are TGTGCCAGCAGGAACGGGTTTTCGGCAGATACGCAGTATTTT.

The gene calls are TRBV18 and TRBJ1-2; a weak D match, TRBD1 (6 bases). The germline gives CDR1 KGHSH, CDR2 LQKENI. The CDR3 loop spans 15 amino acids. Deletions cut 0 bases from V and 3 bases from J, with 11 bases between. The CDR3 DNA sequence: TGTGCCAGCTCACCACCGAGCAGGGGAGACTATGGCTACACCTTC. It translates to CASSPPSRGDYGYTF.

The J gene is TRBJ2-7, the V gene TRBV6-5, with a possible D match to TRBD2 (5 bases). Trimming stripped 6 bases from V and 3 bases from J, with 12 bases between. CDR3 length: 13 residues. From germline, CDR1 is MNHEY and CDR2 SVGAGI. DNA for the CDR3: TGTGCCAGCAGCCCTGGACTGCTCTACGAGCAGTACTTC. Translating it yields CASSPGLLYEQYF.

V gene TRBV6-5 combines with J gene TRBJ1-1; D is unclear. Germline loops: CDR1 MNHEY, CDR2 SVGAGI. The CDR3 is 14 amino acids. V lost 4 bases and J 4 bases, leaving 13 bases between the germline ends. The CDR3 here is CASSLQTLGTEAFF. The CDR3 nucleotides are TGTGCCAGCAGTTTACAGACATTGGGCACTGAAGCTTTCTTT.

V usage is TRBV5-5 and J usage is TRBJ1-1; D might be TRBD1 (6 bases). CDR3 size: 14 residues. From germline, CDR1 is SGHKS and CDR2 YYEKEE (reference sequence). V was shortened by 4 bases and J by 4 bases, with 14 bases between the two germline ends. DNA for the CDR3: TGTGCCAGCAGCCCTGTCAGGGGTAGCACTGAAGCTTTCTTT. Translation: CASSPVRGSTEAFF.

The V gene is TRBV6-1, the J gene TRBJ1-5; possibly TRBD1 for D (5 bases). Trimming stripped 1 base from V and 0 bases from J, with 13 bases between. The germline gives CDR1 MNHNS, CDR2 SASEGT. This CDR3 has 17 residues. The CDR3 DNA reads as TGTGCCAGCAGTGAAGTTCCTCCGGGACTTAGCAATCAGCCCCAGCATTTT. Its translation is CASSEVPPGLSNQPQHF.

The rearrangement links TRBV27 to TRBJ2-7; a weak D match, TRBD2 (5 bases). Per germline, CDR1 MNHEY and CDR2 SMNVEV (reference sequence). CDR3 length: 15 residues. With 0 bases removed from V and 2 bases from J, the gap between germline ends came to 11 bases. CDR3 sequence: CASSLSWTGTYEQYF. In nucleotides, the CDR3 is TGTGCCAGCAGTTTATCGTGGACTGGGACCTACGAGCAGTACTTC.

This chain uses TRBV6-5 with TRBJ2-7; D gene ambiguous. The ends were cut back, 6 bases at V and 1 base at J, with 4 bases in the middle. The CDR3 is made up of 11 amino acids. Germline values: CDR1 MNHEY, CDR2 SVGAGI. In DNA, the CDR3 is TGTGCCAGCAGACAGTCCTACGAGCAGTACTTC. This sequence encodes CASRQSYEQYF.

The CDR3 sequence is CASTPRSGLDYEQYF. The CDR3 DNA sequence: TGTGCCAGCACTCCCCGGTCAGGACTAGACTACGAGCAGTACTTC. This chain links TRBV9 with TRBJ2-7; 7 bases align to TRBD2. There are 15 residues in the CDR3. J lost 3 bases, V lost 6 bases, and 12 bases had no gene match. Germline CDR1 SGDLS, CDR2 YYNGEE.